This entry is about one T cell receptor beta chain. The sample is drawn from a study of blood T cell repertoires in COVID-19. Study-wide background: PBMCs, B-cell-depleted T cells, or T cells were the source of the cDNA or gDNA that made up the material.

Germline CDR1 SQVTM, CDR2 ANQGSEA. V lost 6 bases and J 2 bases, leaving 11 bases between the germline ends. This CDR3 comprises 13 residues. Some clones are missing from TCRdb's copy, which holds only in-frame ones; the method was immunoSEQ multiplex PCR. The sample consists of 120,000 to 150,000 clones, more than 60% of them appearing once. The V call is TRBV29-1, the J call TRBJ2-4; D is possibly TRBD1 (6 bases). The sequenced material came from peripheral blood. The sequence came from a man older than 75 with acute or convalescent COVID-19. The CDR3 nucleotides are TGCAGCGTCGCAGGGGATACCAAAAACATTCAGTACTTC. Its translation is CSVAGDTKNIQYF.